This TCR beta chain was found in a study of blood T cell repertoires in COVID-19. Germline lookup yields CDR1 LNHNV and CDR2 YYDKDF (reference sequence). The V end lost 1 base, the J end lost 2 bases, and 11 bases lay between the germline ends. The CDR3 spans 16 residues. Measured with immunoSEQ multiplex PCR; TCRdb has only the in-frame clones, and not every one. Of around 390,000 clones in the sample, about 86% were seen once. The receptor was isolated from a woman between 45 and 65 years old who had recovered from COVID-19. The sequenced sample consisted of PBMCs or T cells enriched from blood (not recorded which). The chain couples TRBV15 to TRBJ2-2; no firm D call. The CDR3: CATSRAGLGNTGELFF. The CDR3 nucleotides are TGTGCCACCAGCAGAGCGGGTCTAGGCAACACCGGGGAGCTGTTTTTT.